This T cell receptor beta chain came from a study of cytomegalovirus exposure and HLA in healthy donors. Study summary: Earlier, roughly 180 million T cells were analyzed, and 90 million to 140 million unique TCR beta sequences were found among them.

Whole-study results and caveats: What a later analysis showed was that several of the most significant clusters appeared linked to common viral pathogens. Later analysis identified a missense DCLRE1C variant that was linked to TCR beta V- and J-gene trimming.

Worth noting for this clone: Antigen: not known.

Both 60 Vbeta primers and 13 Jbeta primers went into the PCR. Produced via immunoSEQ multiplex PCR; TCRdb's table is partial and in-frame only. The data hold approximately 210,000 clones, with 87% observed a single time. Germline V gene lookup returns CDR1 LNHDA and CDR2 SQIVND (reference sequence). The CDR3 consists of 17 residues. The trim removed 5 bases at V and 2 bases at J, leaving 11 bases unmatched. Sequenced sample: PBMCs. The chain employs TRBV19 and TRBJ2-3; 9 nucleotides align to TRBD1. The sequence came from a man younger than 45 in good health and CMV-seronegative. The CDR3 is CASSPWTGVLSTDTQYF. The DNA of the CDR3 is TGTGCCAGTAGTCCTTGGACAGGGGTACTTTCCACAGATACGCAGTATTTT. Full variable domain (outside the CDR3, taken from reference TRBV19 and TRBJ2-3): DGGITQSPKYLFRKEGQNVTLSCEQNLNHDAMYWYRQDPGQGLRLIYYSQIVNDFQKGDIAEGYSVSREKKESFPLTVTSAQKNPTAFYLCASSPWTGVLSTDTQYFGPGTRLTVL.